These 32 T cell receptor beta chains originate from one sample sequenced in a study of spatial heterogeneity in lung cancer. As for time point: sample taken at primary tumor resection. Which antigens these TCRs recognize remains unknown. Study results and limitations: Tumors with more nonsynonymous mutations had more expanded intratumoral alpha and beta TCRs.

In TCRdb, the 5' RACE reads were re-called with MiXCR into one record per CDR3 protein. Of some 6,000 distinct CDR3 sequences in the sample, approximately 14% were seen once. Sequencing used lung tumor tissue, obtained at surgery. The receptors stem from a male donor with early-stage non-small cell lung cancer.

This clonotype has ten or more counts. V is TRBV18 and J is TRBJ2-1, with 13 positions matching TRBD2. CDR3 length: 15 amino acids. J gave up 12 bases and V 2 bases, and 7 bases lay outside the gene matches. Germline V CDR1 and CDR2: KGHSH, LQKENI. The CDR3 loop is CASSPKGLAGVGQFF. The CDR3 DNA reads TGTGCCAGCTCACCAAAAGGACTAGCGGGAGTCGGGCAGTTCTTC.

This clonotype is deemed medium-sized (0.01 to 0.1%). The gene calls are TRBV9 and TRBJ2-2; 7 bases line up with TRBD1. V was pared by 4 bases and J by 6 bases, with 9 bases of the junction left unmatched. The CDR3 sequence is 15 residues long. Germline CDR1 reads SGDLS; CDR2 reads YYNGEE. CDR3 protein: CASSIGTAASGELFF. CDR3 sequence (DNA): TGTGCCAGCAGCATCGGGACAGCAGCCTCCGGGGAGCTGTTTTTT.

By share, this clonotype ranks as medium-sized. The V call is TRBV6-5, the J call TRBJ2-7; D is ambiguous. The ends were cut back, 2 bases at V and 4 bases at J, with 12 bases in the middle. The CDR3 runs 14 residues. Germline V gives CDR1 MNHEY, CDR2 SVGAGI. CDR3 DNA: TGTGCCAGCAGTTACGGATTTCTCGGGTACGAGCAGTACTTC. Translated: CASSYGFLGYEQYF.

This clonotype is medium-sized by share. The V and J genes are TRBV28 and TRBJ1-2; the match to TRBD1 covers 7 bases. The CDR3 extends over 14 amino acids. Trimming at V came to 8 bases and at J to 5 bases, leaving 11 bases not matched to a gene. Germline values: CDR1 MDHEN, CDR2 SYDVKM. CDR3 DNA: TGTGCCAGCGGGACTGCACAGGGGACGTATGGCTACACCTTC. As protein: CASGTAQGTYGYTF.

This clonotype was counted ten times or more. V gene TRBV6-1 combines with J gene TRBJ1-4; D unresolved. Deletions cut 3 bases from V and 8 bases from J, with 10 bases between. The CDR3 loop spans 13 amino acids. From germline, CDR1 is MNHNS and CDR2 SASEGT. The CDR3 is CASSETTPEKLFF. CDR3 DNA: TGTGCCAGCAGTGAGACTACACCAGAAAAACTGTTTTTT.

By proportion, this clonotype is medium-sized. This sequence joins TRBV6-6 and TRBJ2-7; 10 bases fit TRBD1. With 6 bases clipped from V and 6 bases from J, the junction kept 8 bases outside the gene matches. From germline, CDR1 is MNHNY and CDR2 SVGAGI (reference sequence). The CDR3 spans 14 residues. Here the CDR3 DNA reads TGTGCCAGCAGGACGGGACAGGGGCTGGGCGAGCAGTACTTC. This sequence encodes CASRTGQGLGEQYF.

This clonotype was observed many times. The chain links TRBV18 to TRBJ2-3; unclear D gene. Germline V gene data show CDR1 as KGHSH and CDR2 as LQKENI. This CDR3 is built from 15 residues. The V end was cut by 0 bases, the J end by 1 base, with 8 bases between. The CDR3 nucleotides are TGTGCCAGCTCACCACCAGGATTGGGCACAGATACGCAGTATTTT. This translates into CASSPPGLGTDTQYF. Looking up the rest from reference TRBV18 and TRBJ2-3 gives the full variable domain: NAGVMQNPRHLVRRRGQEARLRCSPMKGHSHVYWYRQLPEEGLKFMVYLQKENIIDESGMPKERFSAEFPKEGPSILRIQQVVRGDSAAYFCASSPPGLGTDTQYFGPGTRLTVL.

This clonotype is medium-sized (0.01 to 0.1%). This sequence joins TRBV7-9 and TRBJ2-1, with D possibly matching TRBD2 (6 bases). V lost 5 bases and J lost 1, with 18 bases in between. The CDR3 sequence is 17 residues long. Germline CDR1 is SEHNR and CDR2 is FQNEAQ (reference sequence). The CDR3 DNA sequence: TGTGCCAGCAGCGGGGGACGGAGCGGGCCTTCCTACAATGAGCAGTTCTTC. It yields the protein CASSGGRSGPSYNEQFF. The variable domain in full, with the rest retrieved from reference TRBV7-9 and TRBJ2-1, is DTGVSQNPRHKITKRGQNVTFRCDPISEHNRLYWYRQTLGQGPEFLTYFQNEAQLEKSRLLSDRFSAERPKGSFSTLEIQRTEQGDSAMYLCASSGGRSGPSYNEQFFGPGTRLTVL.

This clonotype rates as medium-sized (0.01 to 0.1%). The CDR3 DNA reads TGCAGCATCCTCGGTTCGTGGGCGGGAGGTGTCGCCTACGAGCAGTACTTC. Its translation is CSILGSWAGGVAYEQYF. This chain links TRBV29-1 with TRBJ2-7; 8 bases map to TRBD2. V was clipped by 8 bases and J by 2 bases; unmatched bases: 20. Germline CDR1 SQVTM, CDR2 ANQGSEA. CDR3 size: 17 residues.

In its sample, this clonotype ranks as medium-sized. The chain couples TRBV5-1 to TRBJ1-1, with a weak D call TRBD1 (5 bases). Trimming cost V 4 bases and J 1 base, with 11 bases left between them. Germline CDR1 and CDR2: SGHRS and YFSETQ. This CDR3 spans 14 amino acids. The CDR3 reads CASSVGGSNTEAFF. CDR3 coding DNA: TGCGCCAGCAGCGTCGGGGGTTCGAACACTGAAGCTTTCTTT.

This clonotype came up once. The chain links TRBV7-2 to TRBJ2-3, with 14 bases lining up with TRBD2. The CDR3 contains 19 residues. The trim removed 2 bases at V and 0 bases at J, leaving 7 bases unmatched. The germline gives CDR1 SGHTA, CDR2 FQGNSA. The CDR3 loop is CASSLRGLAGALSTDTQYF. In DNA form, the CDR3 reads TGTGCCAGCAGCTTAAGGGGACTAGCGGGGGCGCTAAGCACAGATACGCAGTATTTT.

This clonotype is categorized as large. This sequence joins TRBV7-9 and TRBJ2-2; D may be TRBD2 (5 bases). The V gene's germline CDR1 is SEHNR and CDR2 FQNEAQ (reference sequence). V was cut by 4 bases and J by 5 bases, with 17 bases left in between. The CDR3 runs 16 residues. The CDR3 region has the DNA TGTGCCAGCAGCTCCCCTGAGGGCTGGGTGACCGGGGAGCTGTTTTTT. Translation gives CASSSPEGWVTGELFF. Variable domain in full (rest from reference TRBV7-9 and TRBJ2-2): DTGVSQNPRHKITKRGQNVTFRCDPISEHNRLYWYRQTLGQGPEFLTYFQNEAQLEKSRLLSDRFSAERPKGSFSTLEIQRTEQGDSAMYLCASSSPEGWVTGELFFGEGSRLTVL.

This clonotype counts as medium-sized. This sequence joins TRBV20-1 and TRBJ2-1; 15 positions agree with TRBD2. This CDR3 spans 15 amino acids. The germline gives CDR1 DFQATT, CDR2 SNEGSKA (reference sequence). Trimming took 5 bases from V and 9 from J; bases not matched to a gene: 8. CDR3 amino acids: CSASGLAGGPIEQFF. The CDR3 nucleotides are TGCAGTGCTTCCGGACTAGCGGGAGGGCCCATTGAGCAGTTCTTC.

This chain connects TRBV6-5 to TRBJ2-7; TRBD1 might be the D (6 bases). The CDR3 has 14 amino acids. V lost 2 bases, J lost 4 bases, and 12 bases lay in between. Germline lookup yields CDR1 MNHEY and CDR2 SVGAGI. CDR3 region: CASSYGYRAYEQYF. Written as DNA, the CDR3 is TGTGCCAGCAGTTACGGCTACAGGGCGTACGAGCAGTACTTC.

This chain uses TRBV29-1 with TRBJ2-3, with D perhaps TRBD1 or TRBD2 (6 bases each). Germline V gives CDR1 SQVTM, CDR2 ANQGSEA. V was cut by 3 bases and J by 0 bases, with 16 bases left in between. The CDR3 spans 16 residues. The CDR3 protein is CSVDGSLGGSTDTQYF. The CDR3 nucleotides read TGCAGCGTTGATGGTTCCCTAGGGGGGAGCACAGATACGCAGTATTTT.

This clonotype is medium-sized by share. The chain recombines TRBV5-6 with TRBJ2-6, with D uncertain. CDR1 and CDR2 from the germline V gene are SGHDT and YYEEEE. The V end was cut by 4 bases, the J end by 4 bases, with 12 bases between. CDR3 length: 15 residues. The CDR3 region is CASSIDNSGANVLTF. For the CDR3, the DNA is TGTGCCAGCAGCATTGACAACTCGGGGGCCAACGTCCTGACTTTC.

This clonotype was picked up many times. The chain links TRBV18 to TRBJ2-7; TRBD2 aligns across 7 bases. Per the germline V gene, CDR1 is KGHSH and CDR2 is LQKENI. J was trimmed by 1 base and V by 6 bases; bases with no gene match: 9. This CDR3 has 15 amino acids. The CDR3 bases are TGTGCCAGCTCGCCTGGGGGTAGCGGGTCCTACGAGCAGTACTTC. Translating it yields CASSPGGSGSYEQYF.

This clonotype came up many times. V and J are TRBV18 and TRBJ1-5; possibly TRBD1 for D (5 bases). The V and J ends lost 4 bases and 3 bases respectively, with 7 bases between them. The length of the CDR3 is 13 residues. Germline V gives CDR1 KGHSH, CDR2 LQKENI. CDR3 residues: CASSLGTNQPQHF. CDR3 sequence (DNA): TGTGCCAGCTCACTAGGGACCAATCAGCCCCAGCATTTT.

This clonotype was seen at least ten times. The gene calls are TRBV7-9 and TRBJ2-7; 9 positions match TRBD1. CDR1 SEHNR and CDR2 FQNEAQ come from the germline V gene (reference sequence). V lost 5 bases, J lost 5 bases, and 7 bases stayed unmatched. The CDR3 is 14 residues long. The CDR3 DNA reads TGTGCCAGCAGCCTCCGGGACAGGGTTAACGAGCAGTACTTC. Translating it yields CASSLRDRVNEQYF. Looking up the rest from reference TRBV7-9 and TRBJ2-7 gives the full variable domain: DTGVSQNPRHKITKRGQNVTFRCDPISEHNRLYWYRQTLGQGPEFLTYFQNEAQLEKSRLLSDRFSAERPKGSFSTLEIQRTEQGDSAMYLCASSLRDRVNEQYFGPGTRLTVT.

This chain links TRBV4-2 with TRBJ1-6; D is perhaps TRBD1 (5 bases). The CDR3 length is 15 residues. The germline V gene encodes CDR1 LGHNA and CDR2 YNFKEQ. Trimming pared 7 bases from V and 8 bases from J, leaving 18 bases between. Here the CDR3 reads CASNDHRRKDSPLHF. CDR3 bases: TGTGCCAGCAACGACCACAGGCGGAAGGATTCACCCCTCCACTTT.

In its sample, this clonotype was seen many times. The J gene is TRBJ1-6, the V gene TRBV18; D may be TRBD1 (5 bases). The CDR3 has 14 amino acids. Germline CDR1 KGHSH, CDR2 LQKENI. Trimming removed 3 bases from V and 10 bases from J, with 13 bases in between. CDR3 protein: CASSPQAGASPLHF. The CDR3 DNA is TGTGCCAGCTCACCTCAGGCCGGGGCCTCACCCCTCCACTTT.

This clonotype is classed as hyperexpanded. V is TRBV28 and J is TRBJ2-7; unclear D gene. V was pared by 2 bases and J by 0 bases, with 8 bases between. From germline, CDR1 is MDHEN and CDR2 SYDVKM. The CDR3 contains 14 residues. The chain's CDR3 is CASSLATGSYEQYF. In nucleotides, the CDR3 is TGTGCCAGCAGTTTAGCGACTGGCTCCTACGAGCAGTACTTC.

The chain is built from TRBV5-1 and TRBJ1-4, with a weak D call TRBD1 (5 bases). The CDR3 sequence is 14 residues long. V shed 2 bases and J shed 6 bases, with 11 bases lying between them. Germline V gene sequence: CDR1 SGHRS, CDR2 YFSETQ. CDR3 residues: CASSFQGWDEKLFF. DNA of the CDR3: TGCGCCAGCAGCTTCCAGGGTTGGGATGAAAAACTGTTTTTT.

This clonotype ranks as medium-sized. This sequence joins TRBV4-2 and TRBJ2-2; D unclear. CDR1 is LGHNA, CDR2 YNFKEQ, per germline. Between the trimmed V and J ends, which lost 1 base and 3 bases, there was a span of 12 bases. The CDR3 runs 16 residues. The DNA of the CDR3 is TGTGCCAGCAGCCAAGGATCTGGCTTTTACACCGGGGAGCTGTTTTTT. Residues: CASSQGSGFYTGELFF.

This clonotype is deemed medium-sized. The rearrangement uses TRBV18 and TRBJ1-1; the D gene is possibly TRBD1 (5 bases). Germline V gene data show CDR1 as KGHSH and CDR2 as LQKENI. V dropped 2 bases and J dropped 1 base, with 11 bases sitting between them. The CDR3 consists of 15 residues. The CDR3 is CASSPVRGRNTEAFF. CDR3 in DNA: TGTGCCAGCTCACCAGTGAGGGGACGGAACACTGAAGCTTTCTTT. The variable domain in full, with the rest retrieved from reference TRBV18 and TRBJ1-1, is NAGVMQNPRHLVRRRGQEARLRCSPMKGHSHVYWYRQLPEEGLKFMVYLQKENIIDESGMPKERFSAEFPKEGPSILRIQQVVRGDSAAYFCASSPVRGRNTEAFFGQGTRLTVV.

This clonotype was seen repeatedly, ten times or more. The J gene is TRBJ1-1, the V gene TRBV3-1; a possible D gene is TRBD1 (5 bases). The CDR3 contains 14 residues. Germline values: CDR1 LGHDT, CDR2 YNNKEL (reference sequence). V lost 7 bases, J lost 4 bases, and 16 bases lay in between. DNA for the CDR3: TGTGCCAGCACAGCCGGGGCCGGGTCCACTGAAGCTTTCTTT. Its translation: CASTAGAGSTEAFF. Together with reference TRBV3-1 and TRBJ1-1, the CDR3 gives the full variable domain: DTAVSQTPKYLVTQMGNDKSIKCEQNLGHDTMYWYKQDSKKFLKIMFSYNNKELIINETVPNRFSPKSPDKAHLNLHINSLELGDSAVYFCASTAGAGSTEAFFGQGTRLTVV.

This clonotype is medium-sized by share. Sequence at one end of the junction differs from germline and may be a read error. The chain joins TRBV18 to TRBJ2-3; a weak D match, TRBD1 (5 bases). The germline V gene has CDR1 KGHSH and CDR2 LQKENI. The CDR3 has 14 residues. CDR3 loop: CASSLDDSIDPQYF. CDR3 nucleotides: TGTGCCAGCTCACTGGACGACAGCATAGATCCGCAGTATTTT.

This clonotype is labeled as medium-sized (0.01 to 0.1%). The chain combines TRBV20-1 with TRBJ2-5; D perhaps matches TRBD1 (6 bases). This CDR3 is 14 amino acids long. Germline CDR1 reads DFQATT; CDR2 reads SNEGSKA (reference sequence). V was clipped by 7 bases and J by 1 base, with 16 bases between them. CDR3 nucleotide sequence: TGCAGTGGCTCCCGAAGGGGGATCCAAGAGACCCAGTACTTC. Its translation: CSGSRRGIQETQYF.

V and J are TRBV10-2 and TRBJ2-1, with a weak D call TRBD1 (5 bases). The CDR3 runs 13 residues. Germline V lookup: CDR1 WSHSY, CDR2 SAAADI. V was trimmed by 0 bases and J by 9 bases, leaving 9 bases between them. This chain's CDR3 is CASSESDQGEQFF. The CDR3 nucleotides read TGCGCCAGCAGTGAGTCGGATCAGGGTGAGCAGTTCTTC.

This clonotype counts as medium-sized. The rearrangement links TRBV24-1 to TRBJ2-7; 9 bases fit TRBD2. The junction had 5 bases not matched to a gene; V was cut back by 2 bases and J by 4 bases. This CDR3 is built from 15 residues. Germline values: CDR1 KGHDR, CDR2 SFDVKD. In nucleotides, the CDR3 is TGTGCCACCAGTGATTCCGGGACTAGCCCTTACGAGCAGTACTTC. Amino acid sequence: CATSDSGTSPYEQYF.

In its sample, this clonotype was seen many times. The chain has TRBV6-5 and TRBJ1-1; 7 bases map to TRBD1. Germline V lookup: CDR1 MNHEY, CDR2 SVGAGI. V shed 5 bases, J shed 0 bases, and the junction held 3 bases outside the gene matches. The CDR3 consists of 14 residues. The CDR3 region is CASSPGGVNTEAFF. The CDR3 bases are TGTGCCAGCAGTCCAGGGGGGGTGAACACTGAAGCTTTCTTT.

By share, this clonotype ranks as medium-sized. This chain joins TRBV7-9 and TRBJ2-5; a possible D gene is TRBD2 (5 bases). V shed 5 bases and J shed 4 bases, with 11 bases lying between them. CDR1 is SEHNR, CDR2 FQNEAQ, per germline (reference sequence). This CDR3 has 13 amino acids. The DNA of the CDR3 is TGTGCCAGCAGCCCTGGGAGTCGAGAGACCCAGTACTTC. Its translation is CASSPGSRETQYF.